This T cell receptor beta chain was sequenced during a study of circulating CD8 cells and anti-PD-1 response in melanoma. Study-level points and caveats: PD-1 and DPOS subsets showed similar, higher clonality than DNEG.

Using around 15 ng of total RNA, TCR libraries were made with the QIAseq Immune Repertoire TCR panel. TCRdb re-derived calls from the reads in MiXCR, one entry per CDR3 protein. The data contain some 700 distinct CDR3 sequences, 5% to 6.5% of them singletons. Live CD3+CD8+TCRalphabeta+ cells were sorted into four subsets by PD-1 and/or TIGIT. In this sample, this clonotype is medium-sized. Its antigen is still unknown. CDR3 length: 11 amino acids. In germline, CDR1 is SQVTM, CDR2 ANQGSEA. Trimming left V 4 bases short and J 4 bases short, with 7 bases between. The TCR was taken from a human donor with melanoma. The genes are TRBV29-1 and TRBJ1-2; no reliable D call. The sequencing here drew on CD8+ T cells from PBMCs, taken at baseline or after one month of anti-PD-1 therapy (not recorded which). The CDR3 region is CSVVWGYGYTF. The CDR3 bases are TGCAGCGTTGTGTGGGGCTATGGCTACACCTTC.